This T cell receptor beta chain was sequenced during a study of beta chain features in type 1 diabetes. The germline V gene encodes CDR1 MNHEY and CDR2 SMNVEV (reference sequence). The CDR3 length is 15 residues. V shed 7 bases and J shed 9 bases, with 22 bases lying between them. Based on CD45RO/CCR7/CD25/CD127/CD95/CD27, CD4+ regulatory, stem cell-like memory, naive and central memory cells were sorted. Of note for this clone: Its antigen remains unidentified.

Every isolated RNA sample was fully reverse transcribed, so sequencing captured expressed TCRB transcripts. The data were produced by immunoSEQ multiplex PCR, yet TCRdb's version contains in-frame clones alone and is incomplete. The table has 400,000 to 600,000 clones, roughly 30% seen once. Study results and limitations: VDJ junctions sequenced from type 1 diabetes patients showed fewer insertions and more deletions.

The sequence was collected from a man between 18 and 29 years old in good health. The genes are TRBV27 and TRBJ2-1, with D maybe TRBD1 (5 bases). Sequenced material: naive CD4+ T cells from blood. The CDR3 here is CASTRAIRTQGEQFF. The CDR3 DNA reads TGTGCCAGCACCCGGGCAATTCGCACCCAGGGTGAGCAGTTCTTC.